This T cell receptor beta chain was found in a study of beta chain features in type 1 diabetes. Broader study findings: Sequencing the cDNA could make cells with high TCR expression show up more than they should.

Regarding this clone: Its antigen is not known.

Reverse transcription of all isolated RNA meant that expressed TCRB transcripts were sequenced. There were about 3.6 million reads on average in the naive, central memory and regulatory T cell samples. Profiled with immunoSEQ multiplex PCR; TCRdb holds only in-frame clones, not every one. The sample records 200,000 to 250,000 clones, approximately 10% being singletons. Germline V gives CDR1 SGHTA, CDR2 FQGTGA. The CDR3 is 15 residues long. V shed 5 bases and J 3 bases; nucleotides not matched to a gene: 6. The sequence came from a man between 18 and 29 years old in good health. J is TRBJ2-3 and V is TRBV7-3, with 9 bases lining up with TRBD2. The specimen sequenced was central memory CD4+ T cells from blood. The CDR3 nucleotides read TGTGCCAGCAGCAAGACTAGCGGAGGTACAGATACGCAGTATTTT. Residues: CASSKTSGGTDTQYF. The complete variable domain, with remaining parts taken from reference TRBV7-3 and TRBJ2-3, reads GAGVSQTPSNKVTEKGKYVELRCDPISGHTALYWYRQSLGQGPEFLIYFQGTGAADDSGLPNDRFFAVRPEGSVSTLKIQRTERGDSAVYLCASSKTSGGTDTQYFGPGTRLTVL.